This T cell receptor (beta chain) was retrieved from a study of blood T cell repertoires in COVID-19. Looking at the study overall: Samples came from the United States, Italy and Spain, spanning acute and convalescent COVID-19. T cells, B-cell-depleted T cells, or PBMCs supplied cDNA or gDNA.

Data came from immunoSEQ multiplex PCR; TCRdb stores just in-frame clones and leaves some out. The sample has around 230,000 clones; more than 75% are singletons. The CDR3 runs to 17 residues. From germline, CDR1 is MDHEN and CDR2 SYDVKM. After removal of 3 bases from V and 6 bases from J, the junction contained 14 bases not matched to a gene. While infection was still active, Seattle patients were enrolled and then followed longitudinally. This clone was picked up a small number of times. This sequence originates from a man aged 45 to 65 with COVID-19, enrolled during active disease. The sequenced material came from peripheral blood. The chain links TRBV28 to TRBJ1-5; TRBD1 matches at 7 bases. The CDR3 region is CASSFHLGTAFSQPQHF. CDR3 DNA sequence: TGTGCCAGCAGTTTTCATTTAGGGACAGCCTTTAGTCAGCCCCAGCATTTT.